Shown below are 22 T cell receptor beta chains from a single sample sequenced in a study of T cells in Graves' hyperthyroidism and ophthalmopathy. TCR beta CDR3 regions were amplified from RNA. A set of HTBI primers served as the primers for a first-round RT-PCR of the TCR CDR3. TCRdb used MiXCR to reprocess the multiplex PCR reads, holding one entry per CDR3 protein. This sample has 450,000 to 700,000 distinct CDR3 sequences; roughly 50% occur once, and the top ten carry about 7.8%. Sequencing used peripheral blood or thyroid tissue (not recorded which). These receptors all stem from a woman between 18 and 29 years old with Graves' hyperthyroidism.

The genes are TRBV5-1 and TRBJ1-6, with TRBD1 matching 9 bases. The CDR3 covers 15 residues. The ends lost 2 bases at V and 7 bases at J; junction bases unmatched: 4. Germline lookup yields CDR1 SGHRS and CDR2 YFSETQ. The CDR3 sequence: CASSFGTGRNSPLHF. The DNA for the CDR3 is TGCGCCAGCAGCTTCGGGACAGGGCGGAATTCACCCCTCCACTTT.

This clonotype was observed a few times. This rearrangement joins TRBV29-1 to TRBJ2-3, with 11 bases identical to TRBD2. Germline V gene data show CDR1 as SQVTM and CDR2 as ANQGSEA. This CDR3 is 18 amino acids long. V was pared by 4 bases and J by 4 bases, with 16 bases of the junction left unmatched. The CDR3 DNA is TGCAGCGTTGCGGGGTTTAGTAGCGGGAGGGGAGCACCAGATACGCAGTATTTT. This encodes CSVAGFSSGRGAPDTQYF.

This clonotype was picked up many times. The chain is built from TRBV27 and TRBJ1-5, with TRBD1 matching 8 bases. CDR1 is MNHEY and CDR2 is SMNVEV in the germline V gene (reference sequence). The CDR3 has 15 amino acids. After removal of 3 bases from V and 7 bases from J, the junction contained 8 bases not matched to a gene. CDR3 coding DNA: TGTGCCAGCAGTTTGGGCAGGGGGCGAGGGCAGCCCCAGCATTTT. Its translation is CASSLGRGRGQPQHF.

This chain links TRBV29-1 with TRBJ1-2; D possibly corresponds to TRBD1 (5 bases). With 5 bases removed from V and 4 bases from J, the gap between germline ends came to 11 bases. This CDR3 has 12 amino acids. CDR1 is SQVTM and CDR2 is ANQGSEA in the germline V gene. The CDR3 DNA sequence: TGCAGCGTTAGGGCAGGGATCTATGGCTACACCTTC. It specifies CSVRAGIYGYTF.

This clonotype was detected only a few times. The V call is TRBV7-6, the J call TRBJ2-7; 7 bases agree with TRBD2. After removal of 6 bases from V and 7 bases from J, the junction contained 9 bases not matched to a gene. CDR3 length: 13 amino acids. Germline values: CDR1 SGHVS, CDR2 FNYEAQ. CDR3 in DNA: TGTGCCAGCAGTCGTCCGGGAGGAACTGAGCAGTACTTC. Amino acid sequence: CASSRPGGTEQYF.

This clonotype was counted between two and nine times. The chain links TRBV7-6 to TRBJ1-4; D possibly corresponds to TRBD1 (5 bases). The CDR3 is made up of 18 amino acids. Germline V gene sequence: CDR1 SGHVS, CDR2 FNYEAQ. Trimming cost V 0 bases and J 2 bases, with 16 bases left between them. The CDR3 sequence is CASSLAPGTPRTNEKLFF. DNA of the CDR3: TGTGCCAGCAGCTTAGCGCCCGGGACGCCGAGGACTAATGAAAAACTGTTTTTT.

This clonotype was seen at least ten times. The genes are TRBV4-1 and TRBJ2-7, with D perhaps matching TRBD1 (8 bases). The V gene's germline CDR1 is MGHRA and CDR2 YSYEKL. With 0 bases removed from V and 3 bases from J, the gap between germline ends came to 15 bases. This CDR3 has 16 amino acids. CDR3 amino acids: CASSQENRGGLYEQYF. The CDR3 DNA sequence: TGCGCCAGCAGCCAAGAAAACAGGGGGGGCCTCTACGAGCAGTACTTC.

This clonotype was seen at least ten times. J is TRBJ2-2 and V is TRBV4-1; 8 bases fit TRBD2. The CDR3 extends over 17 amino acids. The trim removed 1 base at V and 4 bases at J, leaving 8 bases unmatched. Germline V lookup: CDR1 MGHRA, CDR2 YSYEKL. CDR3 DNA: TGCGCCAGCAGCCAAGGTAGCGGGACGCTGTTCACCGGGGAGCTGTTTTTT. Translating it yields CASSQGSGTLFTGELFF.

The V call is TRBV11-2, the J call TRBJ2-1; D perhaps matches TRBD2 (6 bases). The end of the DNA is better explained by TRBJ2-7, so the J call may be wrong. The CDR3 sequence is 15 residues long. Germline V gene sequence: CDR1 SGHAT, CDR2 FQNNGV. CDR3 nucleotide sequence: TGTGCCAGCAGCTTAATAGCGGTTCGGTACAATGAGCAGTACTTC. Translated: CASSLIAVRYNEQYF.

The rearrangement joins TRBV6-1 to TRBJ1-6; possibly TRBD1 for D (5 bases). There are 18 residues in the CDR3. The V end was cut by 5 bases, the J end by 10 bases, with 27 bases between. Per germline, CDR1 MNHNS and CDR2 SASEGT. This CDR3 is CASSLPSGISGEDSPLHF. Written as DNA, the CDR3 is TGTGCCAGCAGTTTGCCTAGCGGCATCTCGGGGGAGGACTCACCCCTCCACTTT.

This clonotype has at least ten counts. The chain links TRBV5-1 to TRBJ2-2; D not resolved. V was clipped by 4 bases and J by 7 bases, with 5 bases between them. CDR1 SGHRS and CDR2 YFSETQ come from the germline V gene. This CDR3 region has 11 residues. DNA of the CDR3: TGCGCCAGCAGCGTGGACGGGGAGCTGTTTTTT. Its translation: CASSVDGELFF.

V gene TRBV20-1 combines with J gene TRBJ2-5; D is ambiguous. Trimming removed 0 bases at V and 1 base at J, with 9 bases between. Germline values: CDR1 DFQATT, CDR2 SNEGSKA (reference sequence). This CDR3 spans 14 amino acids. CDR3 nucleotides: TGCAGTGCTAGAGATTTGGGGTTCCAAGAGACCCAGTACTTC. Translating gives CSARDLGFQETQYF.

This clonotype was observed many times. The chain has TRBV29-1 and TRBJ2-7; weak D call: TRBD1 (5 bases). CDR1 and CDR2 from the germline V gene are SQVTM and ANQGSEA. The length of the CDR3 is 15 residues. Trimming removed 3 bases from V and 2 bases from J, with 17 bases in between. CDR3: CSVDLLRGTTYEQYF. In DNA, the CDR3 is TGCAGCGTTGATTTGTTAAGGGGCACCACCTACGAGCAGTACTTC.

In this sample, this clonotype turned up many times. The chain is built from TRBV29-1 and TRBJ2-2; D is unresolved. CDR3 length equals 14 residues. Germline V gives CDR1 SQVTM, CDR2 ANQGSEA. Trimming removed 7 bases from V and 0 bases from J, with 12 bases in between. CDR3 residues: CSAKVQSNTGELFF. The DNA for the CDR3 is TGCAGCGCGAAAGTCCAGTCGAACACCGGGGAGCTGTTTTTT.

The CDR3, as DNA: TGCAGTACCGGGACAGGGGCCCACGAGCAGTACTTC. This codes for CSTGTGAHEQYF. The chain joins TRBV20-1 to TRBJ2-7, with 10 bases matching TRBD1. CDR1 DFQATT and CDR2 SNEGSKA come from the germline V gene (reference sequence). V dropped 8 bases and J dropped 5; count of bases not matched to a gene: 6. The CDR3 is 12 amino acids.

Ten or more counts support this clonotype. V gene TRBV14 combines with J gene TRBJ1-2; 11 positions agree with TRBD1. The germline V gene has CDR1 SGHDN and CDR2 FVKESK. V trimming: 3 bases; J trimming: 4 bases; junction bases outside the gene matches: 7. This CDR3 has 16 residues. In DNA form, the CDR3 reads TGTGCCAGCAGCCATGCTGAGGACAGGGGGCCCTATGGCTACACCTTC. This gives the protein CASSHAEDRGPYGYTF.

The chain recombines TRBV10-3 with TRBJ1-1; D is possibly TRBD1 (5 bases). The CDR3 runs to 14 residues. Per the germline V gene, CDR1 is ENHRY and CDR2 is SYGVKD. V gave up 3 bases and J gave up 6 bases, with 14 bases separating them. CDR3 DNA sequence: TGTGCCATCAGTGATCTCCGGGGGGATCCTGAAGCTTTCTTT. It is translated as CAISDLRGDPEAFF.

This clonotype was detected many times. The chain couples TRBV28 to TRBJ2-5, with D perhaps matching TRBD2 (6 bases). The CDR3 is 15 amino acids. Trimming left V 5 bases short and J 5 bases short, with 18 bases between. Germline CDR1 reads MDHEN; CDR2 reads SYDVKM. CDR3 nucleotides: TGTGCCAGCAGTCCTGCGACTACTGGGGGGGAGACCCAGTACTTC. It codes for CASSPATTGGETQYF.

This clonotype was recorded at least ten times. V is TRBV19 and J is TRBJ1-5, with TRBD1 matching over 7 bases. The V and J ends lost 9 bases and 9 bases, in that order; junction bases with no gene match: 5. Germline V gene lookup returns CDR1 LNHDA and CDR2 SQIVND (reference sequence). CDR3 length: 11 amino acids. The CDR3, as DNA: TGTGCCAGCGGACAGGTGTCGCCCCAGCATTTT. Translating gives CASGQVSPQHF.

The chain combines TRBV29-1 with TRBJ1-2; D is undetermined. Germline V CDR1 and CDR2: SQVTM, ANQGSEA. V shed 5 bases and J shed 0 bases, with 13 bases lying between them. The length of the CDR3 is 14 residues. CDR3 bases: TGCAGCGTTTTAGGAGAGGGCTCTAACTATGGCTACACCTTC. The encoded protein is CSVLGEGSNYGYTF.

This clonotype was counted ten times or more. This rearrangement joins TRBV19 to TRBJ2-5; D may be TRBD1 (6 bases). Per the germline V gene, CDR1 is LNHDA and CDR2 is SQIVND (reference sequence). The V gene lost 11 bases and the J gene lost 7 bases, with 20 bases spanning the gap. The CDR3 has 13 amino acids. CDR3 in DNA: TGTGCCGGCTACCCCAGGGGCGGATGGACCCAGTACTTC. Protein: CAGYPRGGWTQYF.

This clonotype appeared a single time. The junction and the germline gene differ at one end; a read error may be behind it. The chain joins TRBV9 to TRBJ2-2; D is uncertain. The CDR3 length is 13 residues. Germline assignment: CDR1 SGDLS and CDR2 YYNGEE. CDR3 protein: CGSKGSAAGELFF. The CDR3 DNA is TGTGGCAGCAAGGGCTCGGCGGCCGGGGAGCTGTTTTTT.